This TCR beta chain derives from a study of blood T cell repertoires in COVID-19. About the study: Sample material is recorded as cDNA or gDNA derived from T cells, B-cell-depleted T cells, or PBMCs.

On this clone: The same CDR3 also results from other DNA sequences found in this sample.

Clones were sequenced by immunoSEQ multiplex PCR, and TCRdb holds only the in-frame ones, with some missing. The table lists 390,000 or so clones, around 87% of them singletons. Participants' own reports of clinical history determined their cohort assignment. The sample was PBMCs or T cells enriched from blood (not recorded which). This TCR derives from a man in his late teens or twenties who had recovered from COVID-19.

In nucleotides, the CDR3 is TGTGCCAGCAGCTTAGGGGGGGGAAATCAGCCCCAGCATTTT. This sequence encodes CASSLGGGNQPQHF. The chain couples TRBV7-9 to TRBJ1-5, with TRBD1 as a possible D gene (5 bases). Germline V CDR1 and CDR2: SEHNR, FQNEAQ (reference sequence). The V and J ends lost 1 base and 4 bases respectively, with 8 bases between them. This CDR3 spans 14 amino acids.